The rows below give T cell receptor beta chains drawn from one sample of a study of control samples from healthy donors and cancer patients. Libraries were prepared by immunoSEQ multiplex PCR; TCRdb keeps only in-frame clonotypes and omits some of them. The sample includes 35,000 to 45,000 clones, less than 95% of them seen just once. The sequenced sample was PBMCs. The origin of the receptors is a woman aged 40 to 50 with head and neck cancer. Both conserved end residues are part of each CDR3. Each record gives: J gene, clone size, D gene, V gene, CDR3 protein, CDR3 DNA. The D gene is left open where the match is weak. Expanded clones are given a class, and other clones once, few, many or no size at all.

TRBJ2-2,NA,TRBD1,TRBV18,CASSQQGAAGELFF,TGTGCCAGCTCTCAACAGGGGGCGGCCGGGGAGCTGTTTTTT
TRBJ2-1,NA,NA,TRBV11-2,CASSLGIASYNEQFF,TGTGCCAGCAGCTTAGGGATAGCCTCCTACAATGAGCAGTTCTTC
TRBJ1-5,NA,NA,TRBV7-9,CASSSFLGVNSNQPQHF,TGTGCCAGCAGCTCATTTCTTGGGGTCAATAGCAATCAGCCCCAGCATTTT
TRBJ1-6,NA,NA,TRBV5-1,CASSFDGGNTYNSPLHF,TGCGCCAGCAGCTTCGACGGGGGAAACACCTATAATTCACCCCTCCACTTT
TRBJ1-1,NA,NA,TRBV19,CASSMGPGQSPAEAFF,TGTGCCAGTAGTATGGGTCCCGGACAGTCTCCCGCTGAAGCTTTCTTT
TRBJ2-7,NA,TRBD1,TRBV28,CASGGTGGTRGYEQYF,TGTGCCAGCGGTGGGACAGGAGGGACAAGGGGCTACGAGCAGTACTTC
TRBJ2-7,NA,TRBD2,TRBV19,CASFLAGGLMNEQYF,TGTGCCAGTTTTCTAGCGGGGGGGCTCATGAACGAGCAGTACTTC
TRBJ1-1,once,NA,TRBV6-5,CASRTDRNTEAFF,TGTGCCAGCAGGACGGACAGAAACACTGAAGCTTTCTTT
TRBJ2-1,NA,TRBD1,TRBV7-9,CASTLGGRGSYNEQFF,TGTGCCAGCACCTTAGGGGGCAGGGGCTCCTACAATGAGCAGTTCTTC
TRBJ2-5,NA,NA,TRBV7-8,CASSLGRAPETQYF,TGTGCCAGCAGCTTAGGACGGGCCCCAGAGACCCAGTACTTC
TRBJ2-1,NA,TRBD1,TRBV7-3,CASSPVRGSYNEQFF,TGTGCCAGCAGCCCCGTCAGGGGGTCCTACAATGAGCAGTTCTTC
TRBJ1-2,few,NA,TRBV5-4,CASSLPGSEGYTF,TGTGCCAGCAGCTTGCCAGGTAGTGAAGGCTACACCTTC
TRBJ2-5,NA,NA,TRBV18,CASSPNSGETQYF,TGTGCCAGCTCACCGAACTCGGGGGAGACCCAGTACTTC
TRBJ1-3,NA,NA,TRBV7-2,CASSQTSGSGNTIYF,TGTGCCAGCAGCCAAACGTCAGGGTCCGGAAACACCATATATTTT
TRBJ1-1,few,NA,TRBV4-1,CASSPAGASISTEAFF,TGCGCCAGCAGCCCAGCTGGGGCCTCGATATCAACTGAAGCTTTCTTT
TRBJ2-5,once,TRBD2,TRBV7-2,CASSLALAGGQETQYF,TGTGCCAGCAGCTTAGCGCTAGCGGGGGGGCAAGAGACCCAGTACTTC
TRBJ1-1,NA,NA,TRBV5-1,CARSWARGGAWRNTEAFF,TGCGCCCGCAGCTGGGCGCGGGGGGGGGCGTGGAGGAACACTGAAGCTTTCTTT
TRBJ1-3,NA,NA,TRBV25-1,CASSDRRNTIYF,TGTGCCAGCAGTGACCGAAGAAACACCATATATTTT
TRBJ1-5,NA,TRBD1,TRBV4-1,CASSQVDRGTNQPQHF,TGCGCCAGCAGCCAAGTGGACAGGGGGACCAATCAGCCCCAGCATTTT
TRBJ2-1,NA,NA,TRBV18,CASSPDNGNEQFF,TGTGCCAGCTCACCTGATAACGGCAATGAGCAGTTCTTC
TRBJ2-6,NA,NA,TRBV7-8,CASSLLASGANVLTF,TGTGCCAGCAGCTTACTTGCCTCTGGGGCCAACGTCCTGACTTTC
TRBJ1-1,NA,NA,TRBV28,CASTPGGGPNTEAFF,TGTGCCAGCACCCCGGGGGGGGGCCCGAACACTGAAGCTTTCTTT
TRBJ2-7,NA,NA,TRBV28,CASSGERVRSFNYEQYF,TGTGCCAGCAGTGGAGAGCGGGTACGGTCCTTTAACTACGAGCAGTACTTC
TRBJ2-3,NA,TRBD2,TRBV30,CAGSGREDTQYF,TGTGCCGGTAGCGGGAGGGAGGATACGCAGTATTTT
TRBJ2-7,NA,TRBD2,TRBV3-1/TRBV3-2,CASSPMTSSDEQYF,TGTGCCAGCAGCCCAATGACTAGCAGCGACGAGCAGTACTTC
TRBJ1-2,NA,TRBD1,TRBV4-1,CASSRATGGNYGYTF,TGCGCCAGCAGCCGGGCGACAGGGGGCAACTATGGCTACACCTTC
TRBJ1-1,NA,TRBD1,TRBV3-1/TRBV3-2,CASSHLTGGITEAFF,TGTGCCAGCAGCCACTTAACAGGGGGCATCACTGAAGCTTTCTTT
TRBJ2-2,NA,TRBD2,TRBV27,CASSFISGLNTGELFF,TGTGCCAGCAGTTTTATTAGCGGGTTGAACACCGGGGAGCTGTTTTTT
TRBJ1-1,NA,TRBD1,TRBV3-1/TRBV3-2,CASSRSGQGAPQAFF,TGTGCCAGCAGCCGGTCCGGACAGGGAGCTCCTCAAGCTTTCTTT
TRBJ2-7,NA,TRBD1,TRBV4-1,CASSRQTGEAYEQYF,TGCGCCAGCAGCCGACAGACAGGGGAGGCCTACGAGCAGTACTTC
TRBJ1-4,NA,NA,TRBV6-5,CASSLLGVDNEKLFF,TGTGCCAGCAGCCTTCTCGGGGTTGATAATGAAAAACTGTTTTTT